This TCR beta chain was captured by sequencing in a study of cytomegalovirus exposure and HLA in healthy donors (dated by TCRdb to about 2017). In terms of the full investigation: In an earlier analysis of around 540 of the donors, 250 to 350 Gb of sequence data and 90 million to 120 million unique TCR beta sequences from roughly 190 million T cells were reported. Around 320 gigabases of sequencing data and approximately 85 million unique TCR sequences were included in an early release covering under 650 HLA-typed donors. Among the approximately 420 genotyped donors, around 79% belonged to the genetic ancestry cluster associated with self-reported Caucasian donors. The study aimed to test whether signatures of past pathogen exposure could be identified by cataloging public T cell receptors. The study profiled the T cell repertoires of 550 to 700 subjects by immunosequencing and related them to cytomegalovirus serostatus. Besides the first cohort of 550 to 750 subjects, a separate validation cohort made up of roughly 120 different subjects was used. High-throughput TCR immunosequencing, statistical association of individual TCRs with disease status, and machine learning were combined to predict cytomegalovirus infection status. To study patterns of TCR occurrence, a later analysis re-analyzed previously published TCR beta repertoires from 550 to 800 donors and added high-resolution HLA genotyping. The later analysis used no new phenotypic data to find candidate immune exposures, relying instead on TCR beta sequences and their occurrence across donors. To decide whether each TCR beta V gene segment behaved as functional or pseudogenic, an earlier analysis of fewer than 750 of the donors relied on high-throughput TCR beta sequencing. Donor age, sex, ethnicity and CMV serostatus were compiled together with the repertoire data. In a later genetic analysis, genome-wide SNP genotypes for about 65% of the roughly 670 donors were used, and that subset was treated as a discovery cohort. All discovery cohort repertoires had been generated using a single sequencing platform. Both class I and class II loci were covered by HLA typing, at four-digit resolution. The number of donors typed differed by locus, with 629-630 for A, B, C, DRB1 and DQB1, around 520 for DQA1, nearly 610 for DPA1, and approximately 470 for DPB1. Roughly five DR-DQ haplotypes were treated as single units for association and clustering because of strong linkage in the cohort. On average, 235,054 unique TCR beta nucleotide sequences were sequenced per donor among a few hundred genotyped donors of the cohort, with roughly 18% of those sequences being non-productive. Overall results and qualifications from the work: In a later analysis, HLA-associated TCR beta chains were found to be more clonally expanded and to have lower generation probabilities than equally common non-associated chains. Assigning TCR associations to individual alleles was difficult when HLA alleles, especially DR and DQ, strongly co-occurred. In a later analysis, over 15,000 TCR beta sequences were associated with specific HLA alleles at a false discovery rate of 0.05. A total of 150 to 200 TCR beta chains were listed by the study as associated with cytomegalovirus. A later analysis reported that several top co-occurrence clusters appeared linked to parvovirus B19, influenza, CMV and Epstein-Barr virus. According to a later genetic analysis, donors in an Asian-associated ancestry cluster had fewer N-insertions in productive TCRs than the approximately 650-donor mean. The classifier was reported to diagnose cytomegalovirus status with high specificity and sensitivity in both the original cohort and the validation cohort. A cluster of highly shared sequence variants was judged likely to represent a technical artifact of the sequencing pipeline. In a later analysis, most CMV-associated TCR beta chains were found to appear HLA-restricted, with HLA associations seemingly driven largely by CMV exposure. A later genetic analysis associated a missense DCLRE1C variant with V-gene and J-gene trimming of TCR beta chains, and an independent cohort replicated the association. A further reported finding was that TCR beta sequences accurately predicted the HLA-A and HLA-B alleles for most subjects in the first cohort. An earlier analysis of around 500 of the donors showed that most TCR beta V segments appeared in productive rearrangements either about 87% or about 30% of the time, which broadly matched IMGT annotations. In this cohort, only TCR beta chains were sequenced, and detectable features were limited by the absence of alpha or paired-chain data. Most TCR sequences were seen in very few donors, while some public TCRs were found in many individuals. The authors suggested that the approach could potentially be generalized to other disease states and immunological phenotypes. Presence/absence analyses assumed roughly uniform sequencing depth across donors, an assumption that may not hold. Because HLA typing was unavailable for some donors at each locus, only the typed subset was used in association tests. Correlated functional status among segregating V segments might reflect linkage disequilibrium, but an unknown experimental factor could not be ruled out. In a later analysis, the rate of TCR association differed among HLA loci, with DRB1 alleles having the most associated TCRs and HLA-C alleles having the fewest. Because counts were too low, some 17 rarely observed V segments, including chromosome 9 orphons, were left out of the earlier analysis of 500 to 750 of the donors. Three of the identified cytomegalovirus-associated TCR beta chains were confirmed in vitro to be specific for cytomegalovirus antigens. The only immune exposure information available for the cohort was CMV serostatus.

Regarding this clone: Its antigen has not been determined. Nothing much larger sits one base from this clone, and base qualities are not available.

The library was made by the immunoSEQ multiplex PCR assay. The multiplex PCR relied on a mix of 60 forward primers for TCR Vbeta segments and 13 reverse primers for TCR Jbeta segments. A multiplex PCR assay on genomic DNA amplified the CDR3 region of rearranged TCR beta genes. Amplified TCR beta libraries were sequenced as 87-base-pair reads on the Illumina HiSeq System. The authors' pipeline ran thus. A later analysis tallied roughly 76 million unique TCR beta chains across the 640 or so repertoires, and about 10 million of those chains were shared by two or more donors. Raw reads were error-corrected and collapsed into unique sequences by a nearest-neighbor algorithm in which closely related sequences were merged to remove PCR and sequencing errors. V, D and J gene segments were assigned by aligning CDR3 sequences to IMGT reference sequences. For a sequence to be retained, at least a six-nucleotide match to both a V gene segment and a J gene segment was required. A rearrangement counted as productive if the CDR3 had no stop codons and remained in frame with V and J, and every other rearrangement counted as non-productive. CDR3 was defined according to IMGT convention as the region running from the second conserved V-encoded cysteine to the conserved J-encoded phenylalanine. Sequences without an unambiguous match to a single V gene segment were excluded from the earlier analysis of approximately 560 of the donors. An earlier analysis of a few hundred of the donors classified V segments as functional when productive rearrangements were above 56.7% and as segregating when the standard deviation between donors was above 5%. A statistical classification framework was developed to diagnose cytomegalovirus status using the catalog of TCR beta chain sequences. A later analysis assigned V and J genes by comparing TCR nucleotide sequences with IMGT/GENE-DB human TR gene sequences. In a later analysis, CDR3 sequences and most-parsimonious VDJ recombination scenarios were assigned using the TCRdist pipeline. In a later analysis, each TCR beta chain was defined by its CDR3 amino acid sequence together with its V-gene family, and reads without a unique V-gene family were excluded. To address suspected cross-contamination and a sequencing artifact, a later analysis removed 550 to 750 highly shared, low-generation-probability nucleotide sequences. A later analysis calculated a clonal expansion index for each public chain from normalized within-repertoire ranks of inferred template counts. In a later analysis, generation probabilities were computed using a VDJ recombination model fitted to out-of-frame rearrangements, and the results were checked against IGoR. A later analysis scored TCR-TCR, TCR-HLA and TCR-CMV co-occurrence with hypergeometric tests, applying a repertoire-size bias correction to TCR pairs. A later analysis estimated false discovery rates by permuting HLA or CMV assignments 20 times. In a later analysis, co-occurring TCRs were grouped using DBSCAN, and TCRdist sequence similarity was added for clustering within HLA-allele-positive subsets. Repertoires with fewer than 30,000 or more than 120,000 public chains, plus five repertoires with anomalous nucleotide sharing, were excluded from co-occurrence clustering. This is the immuneACCESS table as TCRdb keeps it, with only in-frame sequences that have V and J called. A part of the clones is gone; compared with another copy, unresolved V genes explain less than half, and the rest is unexplained. That table gives V, J and clone size, and the DNA gave D and trimming. Present in this sample are 150,000 or so clones, approximately 81% of which were seen just once. The leading ten clones occupy more than 1.5% of the sample.

The cohort was made up of hundreds of healthy bone marrow donors. At the time of sampling, all cohort members were nominally healthy, though unrecorded immune exposures were likely present. The donor was CMV seronegative and was included in the group of a few hundred seronegative cohort members. A peripheral blood sample was collected from each donor, and TCR beta sequencing was performed on peripheral blood mononuclear cells. Genomic DNA was extracted from the blood cell samples with the Qiagen DNeasy Blood Extraction Kit. The source of this sequence is a man between 18 and 29 years old in good health and CMV-seronegative. Sequenced input: PBMCs.

CDR3 reads: CASSPRGGNEKLFF. The sequenced DNA is TGCGCCAGCAGCCCAAGAGGGGGTAATGAAAAACTGTTTTTT. The chain is assembled from TRBV5-1 and TRBJ1-4, with TRBD1 tentatively as D gene (6 bases match). Spanning cysteine to phenylalanine, the CDR3 consists of 14 amino acids. Only the CDR3 portion is preserved as DNA: 42 bases, with reading frame beginning at the first base. Trimming at the junction amounts to 4 bases on V and 4 bases on J, and the germline ends lie 11 bases apart. In the germline V gene, CDR1 corresponds to SGHRS and CDR2 to YFSETQ.